The T cell receptor beta chain under discussion was sequenced for a study of blood T cell repertoires in COVID-19. After removal of 0 bases from V and 4 bases from J, the junction contained 5 bases not matched to a gene. CDR3 length equals 16 residues. Germline V lookup: CDR1 SGHAT, CDR2 FQNNGV. Original methodology: Cell counts per sample came from amplifying reference gene primers. Assay used: immunoSEQ multiplex PCR; TCRdb lists only in-frame clones, some missing. From that table come the V and J calls and clone size; the DNA was used to work out D and trimming. Of about 290,000 clones in the sample, around 81% are singletons; the top ten hold around 4%.

The TCR comes from a woman aged 50 to 65 with active or convalescent COVID-19. The gene calls are TRBV11-2 and TRBJ2-7; 11 bases map to TRBD2. The sample taken for sequencing was peripheral blood. The CDR3 region is CASSLDQASGRYEQYF. CDR3 DNA: TGTGCCAGCAGCTTAGACCAGGCTAGCGGGAGGTACGAGCAGTACTTC.